This TCR beta chain was recovered during a study of blood T cell repertoires in COVID-19. Germline V CDR1 and CDR2: LGHDT, YNNKEL (reference sequence). The CDR3 is made up of 15 amino acids. With 2 bases removed from V and 0 bases from J, the gap between germline ends came to 8 bases. Assay: immunoSEQ multiplex PCR; the TCRdb copy retains only in-frame clones and omits some. Of 270,000 or so clones listed, about 88% are singletons. The sequence derives from a human donor with COVID-19, enrolled during active disease. The donor label of this sample is uncertain. The material sequenced was peripheral blood. J is TRBJ1-3 and V is TRBV3-1 (or the pseudogene TRBV3-2); a weak D match, TRBD1 (5 bases). The DNA of the CDR3 is TGTGCCAGCAGCCAATACAGGAGCTCTGGAAACACCATATATTTT. As protein: CASSQYRSSGNTIYF.